This TCR beta chain appears in the sequencing data of a study of metastatic and nonmetastatic thyroid tumors. MiXCR was used by TCRdb to re-call the PCR reads. The top ten hold 8% to 10% of the sample, which has about 45,000 clones, 4% seen once. This clone was counted at least ten times. Thyroid surgery had not been preceded by any treatment in any patient. This CDR3 has 13 residues. Germline CDR1 SGHKS, CDR2 YYEKEE (reference sequence). V shed 1 base and J shed 3 bases, with 6 bases lying between them. The specimen was blood. V usage is TRBV5-5 and J usage is TRBJ2-3, with a possible D match to TRBD2 (6 bases). This TCR was recovered from a female donor with papillary thyroid cancer or a benign thyroid nodule (not recorded which). Some clones in this sample may be carry-over from other donors' samples. The CDR3 DNA is TGTGCCAGCAGCTTGCGGGGGACAGATACGCAGTATTTT. Translating it yields CASSLRGTDTQYF.